The 20 T cell receptor beta chains below were found in one sample sequenced in a study of blood T cells in healthy people across ages. The second PCR ran roughly 7 to 12 cycles with a sample-barcoded 5' primer and J-beta primers. TCRdb processed the 5' RACE reads anew with MiXCR; each CDR3 protein has one entry. The sample shows hundreds of thousands of distinct CDR3 sequences, roughly 41% of them seen only once. The sequenced material came from blood. These receptors originate from an older man in good health.

This clonotype was observed many times. The genes are TRBV7-2 and TRBJ2-7; TRBD1 agrees at 7 bases. CDR1 SGHTA and CDR2 FQGNSA come from the germline V gene. The CDR3 extends over 14 amino acids. J gave up 5 bases and V 5 bases, and 9 bases lay outside the gene matches. The chain's CDR3 is CASSGTGVGDEQYF. The CDR3 bases are TGTGCCAGCAGCGGCACAGGGGTGGGAGACGAGCAGTACTTC.

There are a few counts of this clonotype. CDR3 in amino acids: CASSLADGNYGYTF. The CDR3 nucleotides are TGTGCCAGCAGCTTAGCGGACGGGAACTATGGCTACACCTTC. This chain connects TRBV7-2 to TRBJ1-2; D gene uncertain. This CDR3 has 14 amino acids. Trimming stripped 0 bases from V and 2 bases from J, with 7 bases between. Looked up from germline, CDR1 is SGHTA and CDR2 is FQGNSA.

The gene calls are TRBV6-2 or TRBV6-3 and TRBJ2-3; 8 bases align to TRBD1. V dropped 0 bases and J dropped 2; count of bases not matched to a gene: 10. This CDR3 is 18 amino acids long. CDR1 is MNHEY, CDR2 SVGEGT, per germline. CDR3 amino acids: CASSYSTTGTGNTDTQYF. Written as DNA, the CDR3 is TGTGCCAGCAGTTACTCGACGACCGGGACAGGAAACACAGATACGCAGTATTTT.

The chain is built from TRBV20-1 and TRBJ2-7, with 7 bases matching TRBD2. Near its end, the DNA agrees better with TRBJ2-5, so the J call may be wrong. Germline V gene sequence: CDR1 DFQATT, CDR2 SNEGSKA (reference sequence). This CDR3 spans 15 amino acids. Here the CDR3 reads CSARDPSGAEETQYF. CDR3 DNA: TGCAGTGCTAGAGATCCTAGCGGCGCAGAAGAGACCCAGTACTTC.

In its sample, this clonotype was seen a few times. V is TRBV6-4 and J is TRBJ2-7, with D tentatively TRBD1 (5 bases). The V end was cut by 8 bases, the J end by 0 bases, with 17 bases between. The CDR3 spans 15 residues. Germline V gene data show CDR1 as MRHNA and CDR2 as SNTAGT. The CDR3 reads CASFGYDRSSYEQYF. As DNA, the CDR3 is TGTGCCAGCTTTGGGTATGACAGAAGCTCCTACGAGCAGTACTTC.

This chain joins TRBV4-3 and TRBJ2-6, with 7 bases fitting TRBD1. Germline V gene data show CDR1 as LGHNA and CDR2 as YSLEER. With V trimmed by 5 bases and J by 4 bases, 5 bases remained unmatched. CDR3 length equals 15 residues. The CDR3 DNA sequence: TGCGCCAGCAGCGGGGACAGCACCGGGGCCAACGTCCTGACTTTC. Its protein product is CASSGDSTGANVLTF.

The chain recombines TRBV7-2 with TRBJ1-1; weak D call: TRBD1 (6 bases). Germline V gene lookup returns CDR1 SGHTA and CDR2 FQGNSA. The CDR3 covers 16 residues. The V and J ends lost 0 bases and 4 bases respectively, with 15 bases between them. CDR3 protein: CASSLASQGRITEAFF. The DNA of the CDR3 is TGTGCCAGCAGCTTAGCGTCCCAGGGGCGAATCACTGAAGCTTTCTTT.

On this clonotype: The junction shows a germline mismatch at one end, possibly a read error. The genes are TRBV28 and TRBJ1-2, with TRBD1 as a possible D gene (5 bases). From germline, CDR1 is MDHEN and CDR2 SYDVKM. The CDR3 covers 13 residues. CDR3 bases: TGTGCCAGCAGTTTAAGGACAAACTGTGGCTACACCTTC. This encodes CASSLRTNCGYTF.

The rearrangement joins TRBV27 to TRBJ1-2; no definite D call. The CDR3 consists of 14 residues. The V gene lost 0 bases and the J gene lost 4 bases, with 9 bases spanning the gap. The V gene's germline CDR1 is MNHEY and CDR2 SMNVEV (reference sequence). CDR3 sequence (DNA): TGTGCCAGCAGTTTATCCCCCGCGTCCTATGGCTACACCTTC. Its translation is CASSLSPASYGYTF.

The chain joins TRBV5-1 to TRBJ1-1; 9 nucleotides align to TRBD1. This CDR3 has 13 amino acids. The germline V gene encodes CDR1 SGHRS and CDR2 YFSETQ. J lost 3 bases, V lost 7 bases, and 4 bases had no gene match. CDR3 DNA sequence: TGCGCCAGCGGATGGGACAGGGACACTGAAGCTTTCTTT. Protein sequence: CASGWDRDTEAFF.

The chain couples TRBV12-3 or TRBV12-4 to TRBJ2-1; D gene uncertain. CDR3 length equals 15 residues. V was clipped by 2 bases and J by 0 bases, with 8 bases between them. The CDR3, as DNA: TGTGCCAGCAGTTTATCCGGTCTCTCCTACAATGAGCAGTTCTTC. It is translated as CASSLSGLSYNEQFF.

The rearrangement uses TRBV10-3 and TRBJ2-1; 12 nucleotides agree with TRBD2. The CDR3 length is 17 residues. The germline V gene has CDR1 ENHRY and CDR2 SYGVKD. V was pared by 6 bases and J by 7 bases, with 13 bases of the junction left unmatched. CDR3 amino acids: CAIRASGRENISNEQFF. The CDR3 bases are TGTGCCATCAGGGCTAGCGGGAGGGAGAATATAAGTAATGAGCAGTTCTTC.

With regard to this clonotype: Since a much larger clone is just one base distant, this may be a read error. The genes are TRBV27 and TRBJ2-1, with 8 bases matching TRBD1. Germline loops: CDR1 MNHEY, CDR2 SMNVEV (reference sequence). This CDR3 is built from 14 residues. CDR3: CASSFPDRVNGQFF. CDR3 DNA: TGTGCCAGCAGTTTTCCGGACAGGGTCAATGGGCAGTTCTTC.

As concerns this clonotype: Being one base from a much bigger clone, this may be a read error. The V gene is TRBV27, the J gene TRBJ2-5; tentatively, D is TRBD2 (5 bases). The germline gives CDR1 MNHEY, CDR2 SMNVEV (reference sequence). The CDR3 consists of 12 residues. V was pared by 10 bases and J by 11 bases, with 20 bases between. This CDR3 is CATRGSWYKQYF. CDR3 sequence (DNA): TGTGCCACCCGGGGTAGCTGGTACAAGCAGTACTTC.

This clonotype was seen only a few times. CDR3 residues: CSAEDRVSNYGYTF. CDR3 bases: TGCAGTGCCGAGGACAGGGTCTCTAACTATGGCTACACCTTC. The chain is built from TRBV20-1 and TRBJ1-2; TRBD1 aligns across 8 bases. The trim removed 6 bases at V and 0 bases at J, leaving 6 bases unmatched. The length of the CDR3 is 14 residues. CDR1 is DFQATT, CDR2 SNEGSKA, per germline (reference sequence).

This clonotype was detected only a few times. J is TRBJ2-7 and V is TRBV11-2; the D is unclear. The germline V gene encodes CDR1 SGHAT and CDR2 FQNNGV. V gave up 3 bases and J gave up 2 bases, with 14 bases separating them. The CDR3 loop spans 15 amino acids. The CDR3 region has the DNA TGTGCCAGCAGCTTGTCTCAAGGAGCCGCCTACGAGCAGTACTTC. Protein: CASSLSQGAAYEQYF.

The table lists this clonotype with a few counts. The chain combines TRBV20-1 with TRBJ1-1, with D uncertain. The germline V gene encodes CDR1 DFQATT and CDR2 SNEGSKA (reference sequence). Trimming took 0 bases from V and 0 from J, leaving 11 bases between them. There are 15 residues in the CDR3. The CDR3, as DNA: TGCAGTGCTAGAGAGTCGGACTTACTGAACACTGAAGCTTTCTTT. Protein: CSARESDLLNTEAFF.

The chain carries TRBV6-6 and TRBJ1-3; D uncertain. Trimming took off 7 bases at V and 3 bases at J, with 7 bases between the two ends. This CDR3 is 12 amino acids long. In germline, CDR1 is MNHNY, CDR2 SVGAGI (reference sequence). The CDR3: CASTGSGNTIYF. The CDR3 DNA is TGTGCCAGCACCGGGAGTGGAAACACCATATATTTT.

This chain uses TRBV4-1 with TRBJ1-1; weak D call: TRBD1 (5 bases). V shed 4 bases and J shed 10 bases, with 16 bases lying between them. Germline CDR1 and CDR2: MGHRA and YSYEKL. This CDR3 region has 13 residues. CDR3 amino acids: CASSLGPTFGAFF. The CDR3 DNA is TGCGCCAGCAGCCTGGGACCGACGTTTGGAGCTTTCTTT.

The sample holds a few counts of this clonotype. V usage is TRBV4-3 and J usage is TRBJ2-3; 11 bases are shared with TRBD2. This CDR3 region has 17 residues. Trimming removed 1 base from V and 0 bases from J; junction bases left unmatched: 3. Per germline, CDR1 LGHNA and CDR2 YSLEER. The CDR3 here is CASSQATSGVSTDTQYF. The CDR3 DNA sequence: TGCGCCAGCAGCCAAGCGACTAGCGGGGTTAGCACAGATACGCAGTATTTT.